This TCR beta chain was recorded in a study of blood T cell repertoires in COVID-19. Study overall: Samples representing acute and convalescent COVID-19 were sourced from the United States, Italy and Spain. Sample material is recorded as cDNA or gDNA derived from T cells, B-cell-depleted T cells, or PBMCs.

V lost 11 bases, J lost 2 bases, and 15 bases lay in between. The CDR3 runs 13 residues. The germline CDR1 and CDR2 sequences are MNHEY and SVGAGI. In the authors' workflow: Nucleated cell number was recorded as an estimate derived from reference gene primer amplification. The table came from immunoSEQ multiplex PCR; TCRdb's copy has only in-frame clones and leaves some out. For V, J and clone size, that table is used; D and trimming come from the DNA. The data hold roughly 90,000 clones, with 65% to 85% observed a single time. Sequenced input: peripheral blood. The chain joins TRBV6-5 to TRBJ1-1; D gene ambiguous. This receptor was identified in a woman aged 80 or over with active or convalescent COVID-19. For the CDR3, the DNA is TGTGCCTCCAAGCAGTCAGGTAACACTGAAGCTTTCTTT. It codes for CASKQSGNTEAFF.